The next 20 T cell receptor beta chains were all read from a single sample in a study of T cells in Graves' hyperthyroidism and ophthalmopathy. What was amplified from RNA transcripts were TCR beta CDR3 regions. During a first-round RT-PCR of the TCR CDR3, the HTBI primer set was used. Using its own MiXCR run on the multiplex PCR reads, TCRdb lists one record per CDR3 protein. This table holds around 36,000 distinct CDR3 sequences, roughly 52% found once. Sequenced: blood. Receptor source: a man aged 35-49 years with Graves' ophthalmopathy.

A note on this clonotype: At one end the junction does not follow the germline gene, possibly because of a read error. The chain combines TRBV9 with TRBJ1-5; D remains ambiguous. Germline V gene sequence: CDR1 SGDLS, CDR2 YYNGEE. The length of the CDR3 is 13 residues. CDR3 in amino acids: CASSVGSSQPRHF. The DNA of the CDR3 is TGTGCCAGCAGCGTGGGTAGCAGTCAGCCCCGGCATTTT. The complete variable domain, with remaining parts taken from reference TRBV9 and TRBJ1-5, reads DSGVTQTPKHLITATGQRVTLRCSPRSGDLSVYWYQQSLDQGLQFLIQYYNGEERAKGNILERFSAQQFPDLHSELNLSSLELGDSALYFCASSVGSSQPRHFGDGTRLSIL.

In its sample, this clonotype ranks as medium-sized. CDR3 sequence reads: CASGFGRETQYF. CDR3 DNA: TGTGCTTCAGGCTTCGGTAGGGAGACCCAGTACTTC. The V call is TRBV7-9, the J call TRBJ2-5; D is unclear. The CDR3 spans 12 residues. Germline CDR1 and CDR2: SEHNR and FQNEAQ (reference sequence). Looking up the rest from reference TRBV7-9 and TRBJ2-5 gives the full variable domain: DTGVSQNPRHKITKRGQNVTFRCDPISEHNRLYWYRQTLGQGPEFLTYFQNEAQLEKSRLLSDRFSAERPKGSFSTLEIQRTEQGDSAMYLCASGFGRETQYFGPGTRLLVL.

The CDR3 nucleotides read TGCAGTGCTAGTAAGGCGCGGACCGATTACGAGCAGTACTTC. Amino acid sequence: CSASKARTDYEQYF. The V call is TRBV20-1, the J call TRBJ2-7; D is unresolved. V was cut by 3 bases and J by 4 bases, with 16 bases left in between. Germline lookup yields CDR1 DFQATT and CDR2 SNEGSKA (reference sequence). The CDR3 runs 14 residues.

About this clonotype: Just one base apart from a much larger clone, this may be a read error. The chain carries TRBV5-4 and TRBJ2-5; TRBD2 might be the D (7 bases). Germline V gene sequence: CDR1 SGHNT, CDR2 YYREEE (reference sequence). Trimming took 3 bases from V and 3 from J, leaving 18 bases between them. The CDR3 sequence is 16 residues long. The CDR3 DNA follows: TGTGCCAGCAGCTCCTTTAGGGGGGGTTGGGAAGAGACCCAGTACTTC. Translating gives CASSSFRGGWEETQYF. The complete variable domain, with remaining parts taken from reference TRBV5-4 and TRBJ2-5, reads ETGVTQSPTHLIKTRGQQVTLRCSSQSGHNTVSWYQQALGQGPQFIFQYYREEENGRGNFPPRFSGLQFPNYSSELNVNALELDDSALYLCASSSFRGGWEETQYFGPGTRLLVL.

V is TRBV20-1 and J is TRBJ2-1; 8 nucleotides agree with TRBD1. CDR3 length equals 15 residues. Trimming took 6 bases from V and 2 from J; bases not matched to a gene: 9. Per the germline V gene, CDR1 is DFQATT and CDR2 is SNEGSKA (reference sequence). The DNA for the CDR3 is TGCAGTGCGACTGACAGGGGCCTAACCTACAATGAGCAGTTCTTC. This codes for CSATDRGLTYNEQFF.

This clonotype was seen many times. The chain employs TRBV2 and TRBJ2-5; D may be TRBD1 (6 bases). CDR3 length equals 17 residues. Germline values: CDR1 SNHLY, CDR2 FYNNEI. V lost 2 bases and J 4 bases, leaving 20 bases between the germline ends. DNA for the CDR3: TGTGCCAGCAGTGAAAAGGCAATCGGCAGGGGCGCAGAGACCCAGTACTTC. It yields the protein CASSEKAIGRGAETQYF.

This CDR3 is CSARGFGTRQGANVLTF. CDR3 bases: TGCAGTGCTAGAGGTTTCGGAACTCGCCAGGGGGCCAACGTCCTGACTTTC. The rearrangement joins TRBV20-1 to TRBJ2-6; D unclear. The V end was cut by 1 base, the J end by 4 bases, with 17 bases between. The CDR3 contains 17 residues. CDR1 is DFQATT, CDR2 SNEGSKA, per germline (reference sequence).

The rearrangement links TRBV20-1 to TRBJ2-1, with 7 bases lining up with TRBD2. Unmatched junction bases numbered 17, after V lost 6 bases and J lost 12 bases. Germline assignment: CDR1 DFQATT and CDR2 SNEGSKA (reference sequence). The CDR3 extends over 14 amino acids. The CDR3 DNA reads as TGCAGTGCATCTGGCGGGAGCTACACAGATACGCAGTTCTTC. This sequence encodes CSASGGSYTDTQFF.

This clonotype was seen repeatedly, ten times or more. This chain links TRBV5-1 with TRBJ1-1; the D gene is possibly TRBD1 (6 bases). The CDR3 contains 15 residues. CDR1 and CDR2 (germline): SGHRS, YFSETQ. The ends were cut back, 0 bases at V and 0 bases at J, with 9 bases in the middle. In nucleotides, the CDR3 is TGCGCCAGCAGCTTGGCAGACAGGATGAACACTGAAGCTTTCTTT. Encoded protein: CASSLADRMNTEAFF.

For this clonotype: A read error is likely, as this CDR3 ends without the conserved phenylalanine or tryptophan. The rearrangement joins TRBV27 to TRBJ2-7; D gene unclear. This CDR3 is built from 13 residues. CDR1 and CDR2 (germline): MNHEY, SMNVEV (reference sequence). V lost 3 bases and J lost 0, with 6 bases in between. In DNA, the CDR3 is TGTGCCAGCAGTTTGGGAAACTCCTACGAGCAGTACCTC. This codes for CASSLGNSYEQYL.

This clonotype came up many times. CDR3 in amino acids: CASSLSAINYGYTF. The CDR3 DNA reads as TGTGCCAGCAGCCTCTCGGCGATAAACTATGGCTACACCTTC. The chain employs TRBV7-9 and TRBJ1-2; no reliable D call. The CDR3 is 14 amino acids. Germline CDR1 SEHNR, CDR2 FQNEAQ (reference sequence). V shed 5 bases and J shed 2 bases, with 12 bases lying between them.

The sample holds many counts of this clonotype. The chain joins TRBV20-1 to TRBJ1-3, with 9 positions matching TRBD1. CDR1 DFQATT and CDR2 SNEGSKA come from the germline V gene (reference sequence). The CDR3 covers 17 residues. With V trimmed by 1 base and J by 0 bases, 7 bases remained unmatched. The CDR3 sequence is CSARGGQGRSSGNTIYF. CDR3 in DNA: TGCAGTGCTAGAGGTGGACAGGGGCGGAGCTCTGGAAACACCATATATTTT.

This clonotype was seen ten or more times. The rearrangement joins TRBV5-6 to TRBJ1-4; D is possibly TRBD1 (6 bases). The V gene lost 4 bases and the J gene lost 0 bases, with 10 bases spanning the gap. The length of the CDR3 is 15 residues. Germline V lookup: CDR1 SGHDT, CDR2 YYEEEE. For the CDR3, the DNA is TGTGCCAGCAGCGAAGGGGGGGCAACTAATGAAAAACTGTTTTTT. It is translated as CASSEGGATNEKLFF.

J is TRBJ2-1 and V is TRBV5-4, with 9 bases matching TRBD1. The length of the CDR3 is 12 residues. V lost 5 bases and J lost 15; bases outside the gene matches: 9. Per the germline V gene, CDR1 is SGHNT and CDR2 is YYREEE (reference sequence). The CDR3 sequence: CASRTPGQGVFF. For the CDR3, the DNA is TGTGCCAGCAGAACACCGGGACAGGGAGTGTTCTTC.

This clonotype was seen only a few times. The chain uses TRBV25-1 and TRBJ2-1; tentatively, D is TRBD1 (6 bases). Deletions cut 4 bases from V and 0 bases from J, with 16 bases between. The CDR3 length is 17 residues. CDR1 MGHDK and CDR2 SYGVNS come from the germline V gene. CDR3 in amino acids: CASSARRTGSSYNEQFF. The CDR3 coding sequence is TGTGCCAGCAGTGCTAGACGAACAGGGAGCTCCTACAATGAGCAGTTCTTC.

By share, this clonotype ranks as medium-sized. The gene calls are TRBV20-1 and TRBJ2-1, with D maybe TRBD2 (6 bases). Germline V gives CDR1 DFQATT, CDR2 SNEGSKA (reference sequence). CDR3 length equals 11 residues. Trimming removed 4 bases at V and 10 bases at J, with 11 bases between. The CDR3 sequence: CSATGEKEQFF. The DNA of the CDR3 is TGCAGTGCTACGGGGGAGAAGGAGCAGTTCTTC.

This rearrangement joins TRBV19 to TRBJ1-1; the match to TRBD1 covers 8 bases. This CDR3 spans 14 amino acids. After removal of 9 bases from V and 2 bases from J, the junction contained 8 bases not matched to a gene. Germline CDR1 and CDR2: LNHDA and SQIVND (reference sequence). The DNA for the CDR3 is TGTGCCAGCCACGGACAGGGAAGAAACACTGAAGCTTTCTTT. As protein: CASHGQGRNTEAFF.

This clonotype has a count of ten or more. J is TRBJ1-2 and V is TRBV9, with D unclear. The V and J ends lost 2 bases and 4 bases respectively, with 12 bases between them. This CDR3 spans 14 amino acids. Germline-derived CDR1 and CDR2 are SGDLS and YYNGEE. The CDR3, as DNA: TGTGCCAGCAGCGTCGGCAGCCCGGCCTATGGCTACACCTTC. As protein: CASSVGSPAYGYTF.

This clonotype was observed at least ten times. The chain employs TRBV7-3 and TRBJ1-1; D remains unclear. Germline-derived CDR1 and CDR2 are SGHTA and FQGTGA. This CDR3 has 13 residues. V was shortened by 4 bases and J by 2 bases, with 8 bases between the two germline ends. The CDR3 spells CASSSGPNTEAFF. The CDR3 region has the DNA TGTGCCAGCAGCTCAGGACCCAACACTGAAGCTTTCTTT.

This clonotype has at least ten counts. The chain links TRBV20-1 to TRBJ1-1; unclear D gene. Germline CDR1 and CDR2: DFQATT and SNEGSKA (reference sequence). The ends were cut back, 0 bases at V and 0 bases at J, with 5 bases in the middle. The CDR3 runs to 13 residues. The CDR3 protein is CSARESVNTEAFF. DNA of the CDR3: TGCAGTGCTAGAGAATCAGTGAACACTGAAGCTTTCTTT.